The next 28 T cell receptor beta chains were all read from a single sample in a study of blood T cell repertoires in COVID-19. Clones were read by immunoSEQ multiplex PCR, and TCRdb kept only the in-frame ones, dropping some. The table records a few hundred thousand clones, around nine tenths of them present only once. The sequenced sample was peripheral blood. The receptors stem from a woman between 55 and 75 years old with acute or convalescent COVID-19.

This clone occurred a few times. The chain uses TRBV4-3 and TRBJ1-4, with D perhaps matching TRBD1 (5 bases). The CDR3 is made up of 15 amino acids. Trimming left V 4 bases short and J 4 bases short, with 13 bases between. The V gene's germline CDR1 is LGHNA and CDR2 YSLEER. CDR3 bases: TGCGCCAGCAGCCCAAGAGTACAGGTTAATGAAAAACTGTTTTTT. It is translated as CASSPRVQVNEKLFF.

On this clone itself: In the same sample, other DNA sequences code for this CDR3. The gene calls are TRBV27 and TRBJ2-7, with 10 bases fitting TRBD1. Germline CDR1 and CDR2: MNHEY and SMNVEV (reference sequence). The J segment lost 3 bases and the V segment lost 4 bases, leaving 0 bases of the junction unmatched. This CDR3 spans 13 amino acids. As DNA, the CDR3 is TGTGCCAGCAGTTGGGACAGGGGCTACGAGCAGTACTTC. It is translated as CASSWDRGYEQYF.

This clone appeared a single time. The chain links TRBV6-1 to TRBJ2-1; D not resolved. The germline CDR1 and CDR2 sequences are MNHNS and SASEGT. This CDR3 region has 16 residues. V was pared by 4 bases and J by 0 bases, with 13 bases between. CDR3 nucleotide sequence: TGTGCCAGCAGTGCAAGTGCAGGTAGCTCCTACAATGAGCAGTTCTTC. Encoded protein: CASSASAGSSYNEQFF.

The chain employs TRBV6-4 and TRBJ1-2; possible D gene TRBD1, 5 bases. The CDR3 runs 15 residues. CDR1 MRHNA and CDR2 SNTAGT come from the germline V gene. Trimming removed 4 bases from V and 3 bases from J, with 15 bases in between. CDR3 protein: CASSARQGSDYGYTF. The CDR3 DNA reads as TGTGCCAGCAGTGCCCGCCAGGGCAGCGACTATGGCTACACCTTC.

V is TRBV7-7 and J is TRBJ2-5; 9 bases are shared with TRBD2. The J call may be faulty, since TRBJ2-4 better matches the DNA end. The CDR3 has 14 residues. Germline-derived CDR1 and CDR2 are SSHAT and FNYEAQ (reference sequence). This chain's CDR3 is CASSLGSGGPIQYF. The DNA for the CDR3 is TGTGCCAGCAGCTTAGGTAGCGGGGGACCCATTCAGTACTTC.

This clone was detected only a few times. The V and J genes are TRBV5-1 and TRBJ2-2, with TRBD1 identical over 8 bases. The CDR3 loop spans 14 amino acids. CDR1 and CDR2 from the germline V gene are SGHRS and YFSETQ. V lost 0 bases and J lost 6; bases outside the gene matches: 1. CDR3 nucleotide sequence: TGCGCCAGCAGCTTGGGACAGGGGTCCGGGGAGCTGTTTTTT. Translated: CASSLGQGSGELFF.

The chain has TRBV3-1 (or the pseudogene TRBV3-2) and TRBJ1-5; D remains unclear. V was trimmed by 0 bases and J by 6 bases, leaving 9 bases between them. The CDR3 runs to 14 residues. CDR1 and CDR2 from the germline V gene are LGHDT and YNNKEL (reference sequence). CDR3 nucleotides: TGTGCCAGCAGCCAAGACTGGGGAGGTCAGCCCCAGCATTTT. Translating gives CASSQDWGGQPQHF.

The chain combines TRBV9 with TRBJ2-1; 10 positions agree with TRBD2. Trimming at V came to 0 bases and at J to 6 bases, leaving 3 bases not matched to a gene. CDR3 length: 15 residues. The germline V gene encodes CDR1 SGDLS and CDR2 YYNGEE. The CDR3 DNA sequence: TGTGCCAGCAGCGTAGGAGCGGGAGGGCCCAATGAGCAGTTCTTC. It specifies CASSVGAGGPNEQFF.

This chain connects TRBV15 to TRBJ2-1; 11 bases match TRBD2. V was pared by 2 bases and J by 5 bases, with 8 bases of the junction left unmatched. The CDR3 runs 17 residues. CDR1 and CDR2 from the germline V gene are LNHNV and YYDKDF (reference sequence). CDR3 bases: TGTGCCACCAGCAGACTGATAGCGGGAGGGGACCACAATGAGCAGTTCTTC. This translates into CATSRLIAGGDHNEQFF.

The CDR3 loop is CASSDRAGNQPQHF. As DNA, the CDR3 is TGTGCCAGCAGTGACAGGGCCGGCAATCAGCCCCAGCATTTT. V and J are TRBV6-2 or TRBV6-3 and TRBJ1-5, with 7 bases matching TRBD1. V lost 5 bases, J lost 2 bases, and 3 bases stayed unmatched. The germline V gene has CDR1 MNHEY and CDR2 SVGEGT. The CDR3 consists of 14 residues.

The chain recombines TRBV28 with TRBJ2-1; 16 nucleotides align to TRBD2. Germline values: CDR1 MDHEN, CDR2 SYDVKM. This CDR3 spans 18 amino acids. J was trimmed by 5 bases and V by 6 bases; bases with no gene match: 10. As DNA, the CDR3 is TGTGCCAGCAGCCGACCGGGACTAGCGGGGGGGCTAGACAATGAGCAGTTCTTC. This sequence encodes CASSRPGLAGGLDNEQFF.

The rearrangement joins TRBV29-1 to TRBJ2-3; D possibly corresponds to TRBD2 (5 bases). The CDR3 extends over 11 amino acids. Germline V lookup: CDR1 SQVTM, CDR2 ANQGSEA. The germline V and J ends were trimmed by 6 bases and 2 bases, with 6 bases remaining between them. CDR3: CSVGDTDTQYF. In DNA, the CDR3 is TGCAGCGTGGGAGACACAGATACGCAGTATTTT.

The chain uses TRBV5-1 and TRBJ2-3, with a weak D call TRBD2 (7 bases). CDR1 SGHRS and CDR2 YFSETQ come from the germline V gene. The CDR3 consists of 17 residues. V was cut by 4 bases and J by 5 bases, with 23 bases left in between. CDR3 sequence (DNA): TGCGCCAGCAGCGCACTAGGGGGGGCCGGGGGTGTAGATACGCAGTATTTT. This encodes CASSALGGAGGVDTQYF.

This clone was detected once. The rearrangement links TRBV19 to TRBJ2-3; 9 bases align to TRBD2. J was trimmed by 0 bases and V by 10 bases; bases with no gene match: 8. The CDR3 consists of 15 residues. The germline V gene has CDR1 LNHDA and CDR2 SQIVND (reference sequence). The CDR3 region is CATRGGASSTDTQYF. Here the CDR3 DNA reads TGTGCCACCCGCGGGGGGGCATCTAGCACAGATACGCAGTATTTT.

This clone was counted only a few times. The rearrangement joins TRBV2 to TRBJ1-1; D is unresolved. Deletions cut 8 bases from V and 4 bases from J, with 14 bases between. The length of the CDR3 is 13 residues. Germline CDR1 reads SNHLY; CDR2 reads FYNNEI. This CDR3 reads CASAGTGGTEAFF. DNA of the CDR3: TGTGCCAGCGCCGGTACCGGCGGCACTGAAGCTTTCTTT.

This chain joins TRBV5-6 and TRBJ2-1; D perhaps matches TRBD2 (5 bases). CDR1 and CDR2 from the germline V gene are SGHDT and YYEEEE. The CDR3 is made up of 13 amino acids. Trimming left V 2 bases short and J 5 bases short, with 8 bases between. The CDR3 is CASSFFGNNEQFF. DNA for the CDR3: TGTGCCAGCAGCTTTTTCGGGAACAATGAGCAGTTCTTC.

This clone was seen just once. The chain combines TRBV27 with TRBJ1-5, with D hard to call. V gave up 8 bases and J gave up 3 bases, with 20 bases separating them. The germline gives CDR1 MNHEY, CDR2 SMNVEV (reference sequence). The length of the CDR3 is 16 residues. CDR3 sequence (DNA): TGTGCCAGCGGCGAGGGCTGGGTGGCAGCCAATCAGCCCCAGCATTTT. Its translation: CASGEGWVAANQPQHF.

CDR3 DNA: TGCAGCGCGGCCAGCGCTAATGAGCAGTTCTTC. The encoded protein is CSAASANEQFF. The chain recombines TRBV29-1 with TRBJ2-1; D not certain. CDR3 length: 11 amino acids. Germline V CDR1 and CDR2: SQVTM, ANQGSEA. V lost 7 bases to trimming and J lost 7 bases, with 11 bases between them.

The V gene is TRBV7-3, the J gene TRBJ2-5; 12 bases align to TRBD2. Germline V CDR1 and CDR2: SGHTA, FQGTGA. V lost 5 bases to trimming and J lost 3 bases; unmatched junction nucleotides: 1. This CDR3 is built from 14 residues. CDR3 DNA: TGTGCCAGCAGCCCTAGCGGGGGGGAAGAGACCCAGTACTTC. Its protein is CASSPSGGEETQYF. Full variable domain (missing parts from reference TRBV7-3 and TRBJ2-5): GAGVSQTPSNKVTEKGKYVELRCDPISGHTALYWYRQSLGQGPEFLIYFQGTGAADDSGLPNDRFFAVRPEGSVSTLKIQRTERGDSAVYLCASSPSGGEETQYFGPGTRLLVL.

This clone was seen just once. The chain combines TRBV7-2 with TRBJ2-7; 7 bases are shared with TRBD1. Germline CDR1 SGHTA, CDR2 FQGNSA. This CDR3 region has 14 residues. The V segment lost 5 bases and the J segment 3 bases; nucleotides outside the gene matches: 7. The chain's CDR3 is CASSPGQRNYEQYF. CDR3 nucleotides: TGTGCCAGCAGCCCGGGACAGAGAAACTACGAGCAGTACTTC.

This rearrangement joins TRBV7-9 to TRBJ1-2, with a weak D call TRBD1 (6 bases). The CDR3 is made up of 13 amino acids. V lost 7 bases and J lost 8, with 17 bases in between. Germline V lookup: CDR1 SEHNR, CDR2 FQNEAQ (reference sequence). The CDR3 region has the DNA TGTGCCAGCACCAAAGACAGGAACGAGGGCTACACCTTC. Amino acid sequence: CASTKDRNEGYTF.

The chain is built from TRBV28 and TRBJ2-7; D may be TRBD2 (5 bases). The CDR3 extends over 14 amino acids. Trimming removed 7 bases from V and 5 bases from J, with 18 bases in between. The V gene's germline CDR1 is MDHEN and CDR2 SYDVKM. The CDR3 reads CASNGPFWRDEQYF. The CDR3, as DNA: TGTGCCAGCAACGGACCGTTTTGGCGGGACGAGCAGTACTTC. The whole variable domain, filled in from reference TRBV28 and TRBJ2-7, reads DVKVTQSSRYLVKRTGEKVFLECVQDMDHENMFWYRQDPGLGLRLIYFSYDVKMKEKGDIPEGYSVSREKKERFSLILESASTNQTSMYLCASNGPFWRDEQYFGPGTRLTVT.

The genes are TRBV6-5 and TRBJ2-7, with 9 bases matching TRBD2. V lost 0 bases, J lost 5 bases, and 5 bases stayed unmatched. The germline CDR1 and CDR2 sequences are MNHEY and SVGAGI. This CDR3 is 15 amino acids long. The CDR3 reads CASSYSTSGWDEQYF. CDR3 coding DNA: TGTGCCAGCAGTTACTCGACTAGCGGTTGGGACGAGCAGTACTTC.

This clone showed up many times. This chain joins TRBV25-1 and TRBJ1-6, with D possibly being TRBD1 (6 bases). Per the germline V gene, CDR1 is MGHDK and CDR2 is SYGVNS. V was pared by 1 base and J by 10 bases, with 14 bases between. The CDR3 has 15 amino acids. The CDR3 sequence: CASSEFGQGTSPLHF. The CDR3 DNA is TGTGCCAGCAGTGAATTTGGGCAGGGGACCTCACCCCTCCACTTT.

The chain joins TRBV5-8 to TRBJ1-1; D is perhaps TRBD1 (6 bases). The germline CDR1 and CDR2 sequences are SGHTS and YDEGEE. The ends were cut back, 0 bases at V and 0 bases at J, with 9 bases in the middle. The length of the CDR3 is 15 residues. CDR3 loop: CASSLATGMNTEAFF. As DNA, the CDR3 is TGTGCCAGCAGCTTGGCAACAGGGATGAACACTGAAGCTTTCTTT. The whole variable domain, remainder taken from reference TRBV5-8 and TRBJ1-1, is EAGVTQSPTHLIKTRGQQATLRCSPISGHTSVYWYQQALGLGLQFLLWYDEGEERNRGNFPPRFSGRQFPNYSSELNVNALELEDSALYLCASSLATGMNTEAFFGQGTRLTVV.

This rearrangement joins TRBV7-8 to TRBJ2-5, with D possibly TRBD2 on 5 matching bases. V lost 0 bases to trimming and J lost 1 base, with 6 bases between them. The CDR3 has 14 residues. The V gene's germline CDR1 is SGHVS and CDR2 FQNEAQ. The CDR3 region has the DNA TGTGCCAGCAGCTTAGCCCGGGGCCAAGAGACCCAGTACTTC. It codes for CASSLARGQETQYF. The variable domain in full, completed from reference TRBV7-8 and TRBJ2-5, reads GAGVSQSPRYKVAKRGQDVALRCDPISGHVSLFWYQQALGQGPEFLTYFQNEAQLDKSGLPSDRFFAERPEGSVSTLKIQRTQQEDSAVYLCASSLARGQETQYFGPGTRLLVL.

The chain uses TRBV6-2 or TRBV6-3 and TRBJ1-2; no clear D gene. CDR1 and CDR2 (germline): MNHEY, SVGEGT. The CDR3 has 13 residues. V lost 5 bases and J lost 0, with 7 bases in between. CDR3 amino acids: CASSRGTNYGYTF. In nucleotides, the CDR3 is TGTGCCAGCAGTCGAGGGACTAACTATGGCTACACCTTC.

This clone came up once. The gene calls are TRBV9 and TRBJ2-2; maybe TRBD1 (5 bases). Looked up from germline, CDR1 is SGDLS and CDR2 is YYNGEE. There are 15 residues in the CDR3. V shed 4 bases and J shed 7 bases, with 17 bases lying between them. The CDR3, as DNA: TGTGCCAGCAGCCCTGGACACCAAGGGGTCGGGGAGCTGTTTTTT. It encodes CASSPGHQGVGELFF.